This record concerns one TCR beta chain sequence. Its target is not known. Only in-frame clones appear in the TCRdb table, and some are missing; sequencing was by immunoSEQ multiplex PCR. Seen here are about 140,000 clones, roughly 93% observed once, and the top ten hold more than 0.85%. The data derive from a study of T cell responses to AZD1222 COVID-19 vaccine. Points from the study as a whole: Repertoire collection took place solely once the T cell response had peaked. Spike regions recognized by vaccine-associated CD4 TCRs spanned the protein, led by 160-218 and 743-854. White British people made up most donors, females outnumbered males, and clonal diversity was possibly underestimated. Unmutated variant regions reportedly attract nearly half of all spike-specific TCRs.

The germline V gene has CDR1 MDHEN and CDR2 SYDVKM. The CDR3 is made up of 14 amino acids. V lost 5 bases, J lost 4 bases, and 13 bases lay in between. Sample: peripheral blood, taken on day 0 of MenACWY control vaccination. The rearrangement uses TRBV28 and TRBJ2-3; D is tentatively TRBD1 or TRBD2 (6 bases each). The clonotype comes from an adult in good health. In DNA form, the CDR3 reads TGTGCCAGCAGTCTCACAGGGAGGCCAGATACGCAGTATTTT. Translated, it gives CASSLTGRPDTQYF.